The present TCR beta chain was sequenced within a study of OX40 agonist ivuxolimab in advanced cancers. Study details: Patients with prior anti-PD-1, anti-PD-L1 or anti-CTLA-4 therapy were eligible; 35% to 45% had some. Three patients responded partially, comprising one with hepatocellular carcinoma and two with cutaneous melanoma.

Produced via immunoSEQ multiplex PCR; TCRdb's table is partial and in-frame only. This sample has under 65,000 clones, with 85% to 90% found just once. Patients who had autoimmune disease history or got systemic immunosuppression were left out. The receptor comes from an adult with an advanced solid tumor such as melanoma, head and neck, liver or kidney cancer. The sequences come from CD4+ or CD8+ T cells sorted from blood, collected in a trial of the OX40 agonist ivuxolimab.

The CDR3 nucleotides are TGCAGCGTGAAATTCGGACGAGATACGCAGTATTTT. It specifies CSVKFGRDTQYF. The rearrangement joins TRBV29-1 to TRBJ2-3; D is uncertain. V lost 6 bases and J 5 bases, leaving 12 bases between the germline ends. The germline V gene encodes CDR1 SQVTM and CDR2 ANQGSEA. The CDR3 totals 12 residues.